Listed here is a single T cell receptor (beta chain). At the DNA level, this CDR3 is encoded by other sequences in the same sample as well. Per the study methods: Estimation of nucleated cell counts was performed using reference gene primer amplification. Data came from immunoSEQ multiplex PCR; TCRdb stores just in-frame clones and leaves some out. V, J and clone size are those of that table, while D and trimming were read from the DNA. This sample has approximately 89,000 clones, with about 74% found just once. CDR3 length: 13 residues. V lost 1 base and J 2 bases, leaving 6 bases between the germline ends. Per the germline V gene, CDR1 is SEHNR and CDR2 is FQNEAQ (reference sequence). This specimen comes from a study of blood T cell repertoires in COVID-19. Study information: The United States, Italy and Spain supplied acute and convalescent COVID-19 samples. Sample material is recorded as cDNA or gDNA derived from T cells, B-cell-depleted T cells, or PBMCs.

The chain uses TRBV7-9 and TRBJ2-7, with D possibly being TRBD1 (5 bases). The origin of this receptor is a human donor in a cohort sampled during active COVID-19. The sample consisted of peripheral blood. The CDR3 sequence is CASSLGTTYEQYF. In DNA, the CDR3 is TGTGCCAGCAGCTTAGGGACAACCTACGAGCAGTACTTC.